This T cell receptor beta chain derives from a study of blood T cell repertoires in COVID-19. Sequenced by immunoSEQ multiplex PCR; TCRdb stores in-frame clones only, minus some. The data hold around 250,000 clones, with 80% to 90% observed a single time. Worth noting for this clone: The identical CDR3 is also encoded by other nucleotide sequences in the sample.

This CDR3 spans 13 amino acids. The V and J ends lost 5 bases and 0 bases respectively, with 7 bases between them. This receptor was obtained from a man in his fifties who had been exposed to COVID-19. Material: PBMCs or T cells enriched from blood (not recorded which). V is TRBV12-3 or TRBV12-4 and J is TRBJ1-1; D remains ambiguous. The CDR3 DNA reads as TGTGCCAGCAGTCTCCAGATGAACACTGAAGCTTTCTTT. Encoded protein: CASSLQMNTEAFF.